These 21 T cell receptor beta chains were sequenced from one sample in a study of cytomegalovirus exposure and HLA in healthy donors. The primer mix had 60 Vbeta and 13 Jbeta primers. The protocol was immunoSEQ multiplex PCR, while the TCRdb copy is restricted to in-frame clones and leaves out a portion. The table records under 200,000 clones, approximately 80% of them present only once. Specimen: PBMCs. These receptor sequences come from a woman aged 40 to 49 in good health and CMV-seropositive.

This rearrangement joins TRBV4-3 to TRBJ1-1; 9 nucleotides match TRBD1. The V gene's germline CDR1 is LGHNA and CDR2 YSLEER. V lost 3 bases and J lost 2; bases outside the gene matches: 7. This CDR3 is built from 16 residues. The CDR3 DNA follows: TGCGCCAGCAGCCATATACAGGGGGCGGGAAACACTGAAGCTTTCTTT. Its protein is CASSHIQGAGNTEAFF.

The chain combines TRBV6-1 with TRBJ1-4; the D gene is possibly TRBD1 (6 bases). V shed 6 bases and J shed 5 bases, with 13 bases lying between them. The CDR3 is made up of 14 amino acids. Germline assignment: CDR1 MNHNS and CDR2 SASEGT. The CDR3 nucleotides read TGTGCCAGCAGGACCGGGACACAGAATGAAAAACTGTTTTTT. Protein sequence: CASRTGTQNEKLFF.

The chain joins TRBV7-2 to TRBJ2-7, with 8 bases matching TRBD2. The V gene's germline CDR1 is SGHTA and CDR2 FQGNSA. V lost 2 bases and J lost 5; bases outside the gene matches: 14. The length of the CDR3 is 17 residues. DNA of the CDR3: TGTGCCAGCAGCTTATGGAGCGGGAGTGCGGTTCCGGACGAGCAGTACTTC. Amino acids: CASSLWSGSAVPDEQYF.

The chain couples TRBV29-1 to TRBJ1-2, with D uncertain. The CDR3 has 13 amino acids. V was pared by 0 bases and J by 7 bases, with 12 bases between. Germline CDR1 is SQVTM and CDR2 is ANQGSEA. The DNA of the CDR3 is TGCAGCGTTGAAGATTGGCCAGGAACTGGCTACACCTTC. Translated: CSVEDWPGTGYTF. Drawing the rest from reference TRBV29-1 and TRBJ1-2, the complete variable domain is SAVISQKPSRDICQRGTSLTIQCQVDSQVTMMFWYRQQPGQSLTLIATANQGSEATYESGFVIDKFPISRPNLTFSTLTVSNMSPEDSSIYLCSVEDWPGTGYTFGSGTRLTVV.

In this sample, this clone turned up once. This chain links TRBV10-1 with TRBJ1-2; no clear D. There are 13 residues in the CDR3. Germline loops: CDR1 WNHNN, CDR2 SYGVQD (reference sequence). V was trimmed by 10 bases and J by 5 bases, leaving 17 bases between them. The CDR3 sequence is CATPGLPTYGYTF. Here the CDR3 DNA reads TGCGCCACCCCAGGTCTCCCCACGTATGGCTACACCTTC.

This chain's CDR3 is CASSQGRVQPQHF. Written as DNA, the CDR3 is TGCGCCAGCAGCCAAGGAAGAGTTCAGCCCCAGCATTTT. The rearrangement uses TRBV4-1 and TRBJ1-5; D is ambiguous. This CDR3 has 13 amino acids. V shed 1 base and J shed 6 bases, with 7 bases lying between them. The germline V gene encodes CDR1 MGHRA and CDR2 YSYEKL.

The V call is TRBV10-1, the J call TRBJ2-1; no reliable D call. Trimming took off 2 bases at V and 0 bases at J, with 11 bases between the two ends. The CDR3 totals 16 residues. Germline values: CDR1 WNHNN, CDR2 SYGVQD (reference sequence). This chain's CDR3 is CASSEITLSSYNEQFF. DNA of the CDR3: TGCGCCAGCAGTGAGATTACCCTCAGCTCCTACAATGAGCAGTTCTTC.

V is TRBV27 and J is TRBJ1-5; 7 bases agree with TRBD1. There are 14 residues in the CDR3. V was pared by 6 bases and J by 4 bases, with 6 bases of the junction left unmatched. CDR1 MNHEY and CDR2 SMNVEV come from the germline V gene (reference sequence). The chain's CDR3 is CASSRQGGNQPQHF. In nucleotides, the CDR3 is TGTGCCAGCAGCCGACAGGGTGGGAATCAGCCCCAGCATTTT.

This clone was counted once. The chain is built from TRBV6-8 and TRBJ1-3, with D possibly matching TRBD1 (5 bases). The CDR3 spans 16 residues. The V end lost 2 bases, the J end lost 0 bases, and 11 bases lay between the germline ends. The germline V gene has CDR1 MNHGY and CDR2 SAAAGT. CDR3 sequence: CASSYADSLSGNTIYF. The CDR3 DNA follows: TGTGCCAGCAGTTACGCCGACAGCCTCTCTGGAAACACCATATATTTT.

The V gene is TRBV6-5, the J gene TRBJ1-2; D may be TRBD1 (5 bases). The CDR3 runs 11 residues. Germline CDR1 is MNHEY and CDR2 is SVGAGI. The V end lost 7 bases, the J end lost 8 bases, and 11 bases lay between the germline ends. The CDR3 coding sequence is TGTGCCAGCACCGACGGGGGGGGCTACACCTTC. Its protein is CASTDGGGYTF.

The chain employs TRBV7-2 and TRBJ2-2; 9 bases are a match to TRBD2. Germline V gene data show CDR1 as SGHTA and CDR2 as FQGNSA. V dropped 3 bases and J dropped 1; count of bases not matched to a gene: 0. The CDR3 runs to 15 residues. The CDR3 protein is CASSFSGGNTGELFF. The CDR3 nucleotides read TGTGCCAGCAGCTTTAGCGGGGGGAACACCGGGGAGCTGTTTTTT.

The chain recombines TRBV18 with TRBJ1-1; 12 nucleotides agree with TRBD1. V lost 5 bases and J lost 3; bases outside the gene matches: 4. Germline CDR1 KGHSH, CDR2 LQKENI. The CDR3 runs to 15 residues. CDR3 protein: CASSAGTGGHTEAFF. In DNA form, the CDR3 reads TGTGCCAGCTCAGCCGGGACAGGGGGCCACACTGAAGCTTTCTTT.

J is TRBJ1-1 and V is TRBV25-1; D is uncertain. The V gene's germline CDR1 is MGHDK and CDR2 SYGVNS. The germline V and J ends were trimmed by 5 bases and 1 base, with 11 bases remaining between them. The CDR3 has 14 residues. In nucleotides, the CDR3 is TGTGCCAGCAGTCTAGAAGGGAGGAACACTGAAGCTTTCTTT. Its translation is CASSLEGRNTEAFF.

A remark on this clone: The identical CDR3 is also encoded by other nucleotide sequences in the sample. This rearrangement joins TRBV19 to TRBJ1-1, with 7 bases lining up with TRBD1. From germline, CDR1 is LNHDA and CDR2 SQIVND (reference sequence). CDR3 size: 15 residues. V was clipped by 6 bases and J by 1 base; unmatched bases: 8. The CDR3 reads CASSLRTGGNTEAFF. The CDR3 DNA is TGTGCCAGTAGCCTAAGGACAGGTGGGAACACTGAAGCTTTCTTT.

The chain links TRBV2 to TRBJ2-1; perhaps TRBD2 as D (6 bases). This CDR3 spans 16 amino acids. Per the germline V gene, CDR1 is SNHLY and CDR2 is FYNNEI. Trimming removed 5 bases at V and 4 bases at J, with 18 bases between. CDR3 amino acids: CASSTPDGAGYNEQFF. The CDR3 DNA is TGTGCCAGCAGTACCCCCGATGGGGCGGGATACAATGAGCAGTTCTTC.

On this clone: This sample also contains other DNA sequences that code for the same CDR3. The rearrangement links TRBV9 to TRBJ2-7, with 11 bases lining up with TRBD2. CDR1 and CDR2 (germline): SGDLS, YYNGEE. The CDR3 sequence is 14 residues long. The J segment lost 2 bases and the V segment lost 3 bases, leaving 1 base of the junction unmatched. This chain's CDR3 is CASSAGLAAYEQYF. The CDR3 DNA follows: TGTGCCAGCAGCGCGGGACTAGCGGCCTACGAGCAGTACTTC.

This chain uses TRBV27 with TRBJ2-1; 7 nucleotides align to TRBD2. The trim removed 6 bases at V and 0 bases at J, leaving 8 bases unmatched. CDR3 size: 16 residues. Germline lookup yields CDR1 MNHEY and CDR2 SMNVEV (reference sequence). The CDR3 nucleotides read TGTGCCAGCAGGTGGGGGGGATCGGCCTCCTACAATGAGCAGTTCTTC. Translating it yields CASRWGGSASYNEQFF.

The gene calls are TRBV6-6 and TRBJ2-5; 8 bases are shared with TRBD1. Judging by the DNA end, TRBJ2-7 fits better; the J call may be wrong. The CDR3 is made up of 13 amino acids. The V gene's germline CDR1 is MNHNY and CDR2 SVGAGI (reference sequence). The DNA of the CDR3 is TGTGCCAGCTCCGGGACAGGAGGGTACGAGCAGTACTTC. This translates into CASSGTGGYEQYF.

The CDR3 loop is CASSPVKSTYQETQYF. The CDR3 coding sequence is TGTGCCAGCAGCCCGGTAAAGTCAACGTACCAAGAGACCCAGTACTTC. This chain uses TRBV11-3 with TRBJ2-5; D is ambiguous. This CDR3 region has 16 residues. Germline-derived CDR1 and CDR2 are SGHNT and YENEEA. Trimming cost V 5 bases and J 0 bases, with 16 bases left between them.

The rearrangement links TRBV7-2 to TRBJ2-7; TRBD2 aligns across 8 bases. The CDR3 spans 17 residues. From germline, CDR1 is SGHTA and CDR2 FQGNSA. V gave up 6 bases and J gave up 3 bases; unmatched junction bases: 16. The CDR3 region is CASSRSSGVLPSYEQYF. In DNA, the CDR3 is TGTGCCAGCAGTCGGAGTAGCGGGGTGTTACCAAGCTACGAGCAGTACTTC.

This clone was detected a few times. The chain links TRBV6-1 to TRBJ2-7; 7 bases align to TRBD2. The CDR3 totals 14 residues. Unmatched junction bases numbered 2, after V lost 3 bases and J lost 0 bases. CDR1 MNHNS and CDR2 SASEGT come from the germline V gene. This CDR3 reads CASSDGGSSYEQYF. CDR3 nucleotide sequence: TGTGCCAGCAGTGACGGGGGGTCCTCCTACGAGCAGTACTTC.